This T cell receptor (beta chain) was sequenced for a study of molecular identifiers for immune sequencing clone quantification. Study outcomes and limitations: Effector cells had over 98% of their molecules in clones above 20 RNA copies, while naive cells had under 1%.

Ten or more counts support this clonotype. Its antigen is currently unknown. Input for naive CD8 libraries was about 17,000 to 1,100,000 sorted cells; the RNA fraction used was 10%, 30% or 50%. CD8+CD4-CCR7+CD45RA+ cells were sorted as naive CD8 T cells. Methods described previously, with TCR primers listed, were used for bulk TCR libraries. MiXCR, applied by TCRdb to the PCR reads, yields one record per CDR3 protein. The table records tens of thousands of distinct CDR3 sequences, approximately 18% of them present only once. Germline CDR1 SGHAT, CDR2 FQNNGV. Trimming took 4 bases from V and 1 from J, leaving 1 base between them. The CDR3 contains 11 residues.

The gene calls are TRBV11-2 and TRBJ1-1; D uncertain. Specimen: naive CD8+ T cells from blood, with Jurkat cell RNA spiked in. Subset described: FACS-sorted CD8+CD4-CCR7+CD45RA+ naive T cells. This TCR was sampled from a human donor in good health. Some libraries in this study had Jurkat cell RNA spiked in. The CDR3 spells CASSWNTEAFF. The CDR3 DNA reads TGTGCCAGCAGCTGGAACACTGAAGCTTTCTTT.